Below are 9 T cell receptor beta chains sequenced from a single sample in a study of blood T cell repertoires in COVID-19. Data came from immunoSEQ multiplex PCR; TCRdb stores just in-frame clones and leaves some out. The sample has about 380,000 clones, around 90% seen once. Specimen: peripheral blood. These receptors were obtained from a man aged 35 to 55 with acute or convalescent COVID-19.

Comment on this clone: Other DNA sequences in this specimen translate into the identical CDR3. The V call is TRBV27, the J call TRBJ1-4; D gene ambiguous. Germline-derived CDR1 and CDR2 are MNHEY and SMNVEV (reference sequence). V lost 5 bases to trimming and J lost 0 bases, with 13 bases between them. There are 16 residues in the CDR3. CDR3 in DNA: TGTGCCAGCAGTCTGTATCCAGGCGCAACTAATGAAAAACTGTTTTTT. As protein: CASSLYPGATNEKLFF. Complete variable domain (other parts from reference TRBV27 and TRBJ1-4): EAQVTQNPRYLITVTGKKLTVTCSQNMNHEYMSWYRQDPGLGLRQIYYSMNVEVTDKGDVPEGYKVSRKEKRNFPLILESPSPNQTSLYFCASSLYPGATNEKLFFGSGTQLSVL.

The chain uses TRBV7-2 and TRBJ1-1; TRBD1 is a possible D gene (5 bases). Germline CDR1 and CDR2: SGHTA and FQGNSA. The V gene lost 6 bases and the J gene lost 6 bases, with 17 bases spanning the gap. This CDR3 contains 14 residues. The CDR3 coding sequence is TGTGCCAGCAGTCGGGGACTTTCGGGCGCTGAAGCTTTCTTT. It translates to CASSRGLSGAEAFF.

The chain recombines TRBV28 with TRBJ2-3; TRBD2 is a possible D gene (6 bases). The CDR3 length is 16 residues. The V end lost 5 bases, the J end lost 3 bases, and 18 bases lay between the germline ends. CDR1 and CDR2 (germline): MDHEN, SYDVKM. The CDR3 reads CASSHGRRESTDTQYF. For the CDR3, the DNA is TGTGCCAGCAGTCACGGACGACGGGAGTCTACAGATACGCAGTATTTT.

This chain uses TRBV19 with TRBJ2-5; possible D gene TRBD1, 6 bases. In germline, CDR1 is LNHDA, CDR2 SQIVND (reference sequence). This CDR3 is 16 amino acids long. Between the trimmed V and J ends, which lost 5 bases and 2 bases, there was a span of 18 bases. Here the CDR3 DNA reads TGTGCCAGTAGTTCACCTACTTGGGGGCTTCAAGAGACCCAGTACTTC. Translation gives CASSSPTWGLQETQYF.

CDR3: CASSWGQGGGNTQYF. In nucleotides, the CDR3 is TGTGCCAGCAGTTGGGGCCAGGGAGGTGGAAATACGCAGTATTTT. V gene TRBV27 combines with J gene TRBJ2-3, with D maybe TRBD2 (6 bases). Trimming removed 4 bases at V and 7 bases at J, with 18 bases between. Germline CDR1 is MNHEY and CDR2 is SMNVEV (reference sequence). The CDR3 is made up of 15 amino acids.

The chain couples TRBV7-9 to TRBJ2-1; D is undetermined. CDR3 length equals 12 residues. V was clipped by 5 bases and J by 5 bases, with 7 bases between them. Germline V gives CDR1 SEHNR, CDR2 FQNEAQ (reference sequence). CDR3 region: CASSPVDNEQFF. The CDR3, as DNA: TGTGCCAGCAGCCCCGTCGACAATGAGCAGTTCTTC.

Written as DNA, the CDR3 is TGTGCCAGCAGGCAGGTCCCATCTGGGGCCAACGTCCTGACTTTC. It specifies CASRQVPSGANVLTF. The J gene is TRBJ2-6, the V gene TRBV11-1; no clear D. Germline CDR1 is SGHAT and CDR2 is FQDESV (reference sequence). The CDR3 consists of 15 residues. V lost 6 bases and J lost 1, with 10 bases in between.

The chain carries TRBV28 and TRBJ1-5, with no clear D. The CDR3 length is 15 residues. Trimming took off 5 bases at V and 4 bases at J, with 15 bases between the two ends. Germline loops: CDR1 MDHEN, CDR2 SYDVKM. The CDR3 DNA reads TGTGCCAGCAGTCAGTCGAGCGCAGTTAATCAGCCCCAGCATTTT. This gives the protein CASSQSSAVNQPQHF.

V is TRBV18 and J is TRBJ1-1, with D perhaps TRBD1 (6 bases). V lost 0 bases and J lost 1, with 15 bases in between. Germline CDR1 is KGHSH and CDR2 is LQKENI. The length of the CDR3 is 17 residues. The CDR3 DNA reads TGTGCCAGCTCACCACCGCGGCAGGGGCCTCAGAACACTGAAGCTTTCTTT. This gives the protein CASSPPRQGPQNTEAFF.